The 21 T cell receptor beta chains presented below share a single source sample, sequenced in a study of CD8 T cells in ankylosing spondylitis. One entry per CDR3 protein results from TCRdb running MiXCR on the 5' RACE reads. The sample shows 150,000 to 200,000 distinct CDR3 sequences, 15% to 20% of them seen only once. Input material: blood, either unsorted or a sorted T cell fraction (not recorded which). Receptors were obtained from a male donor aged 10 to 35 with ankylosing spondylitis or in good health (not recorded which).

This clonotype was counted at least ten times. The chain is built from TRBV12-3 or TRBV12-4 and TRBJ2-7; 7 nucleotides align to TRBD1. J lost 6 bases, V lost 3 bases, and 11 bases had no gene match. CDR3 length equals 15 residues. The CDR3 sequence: CASSFEGAIQGEQYF. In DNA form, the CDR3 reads TGTGCCAGCAGTTTCGAGGGGGCGATTCAGGGCGAGCAGTACTTC.

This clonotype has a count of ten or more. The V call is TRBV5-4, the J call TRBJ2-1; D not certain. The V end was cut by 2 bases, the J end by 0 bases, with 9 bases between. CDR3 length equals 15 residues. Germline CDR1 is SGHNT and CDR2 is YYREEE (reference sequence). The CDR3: CASSLRDNSYNEQFF. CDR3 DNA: TGTGCCAGCAGCTTAAGGGATAACTCCTACAATGAGCAGTTCTTC.

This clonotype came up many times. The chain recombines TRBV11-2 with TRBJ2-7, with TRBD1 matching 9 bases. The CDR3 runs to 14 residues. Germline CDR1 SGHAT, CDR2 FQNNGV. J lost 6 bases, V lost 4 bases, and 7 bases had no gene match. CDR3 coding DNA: TGTGCCAGCAGCTGGGGGACAGGGACGGTCGAGCAGTACGTC. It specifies CASSWGTGTVEQYV.

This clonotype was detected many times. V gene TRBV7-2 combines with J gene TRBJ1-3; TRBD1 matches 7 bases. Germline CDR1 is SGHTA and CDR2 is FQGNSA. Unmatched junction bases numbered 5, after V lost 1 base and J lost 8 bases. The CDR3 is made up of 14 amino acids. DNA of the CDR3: TGTGCCAGCAGCTTAGTGGGACAGACCCACACCATATATTTT. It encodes CASSLVGQTHTIYF.

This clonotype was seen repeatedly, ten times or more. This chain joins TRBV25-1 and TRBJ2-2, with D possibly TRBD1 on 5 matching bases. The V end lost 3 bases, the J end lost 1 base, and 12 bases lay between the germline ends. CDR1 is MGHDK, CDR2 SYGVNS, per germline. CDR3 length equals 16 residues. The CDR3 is CASSELETVNTGELFF. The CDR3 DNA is TGTGCCAGCAGTGAGTTGGAGACAGTGAACACCGGGGAGCTGTTTTTT.

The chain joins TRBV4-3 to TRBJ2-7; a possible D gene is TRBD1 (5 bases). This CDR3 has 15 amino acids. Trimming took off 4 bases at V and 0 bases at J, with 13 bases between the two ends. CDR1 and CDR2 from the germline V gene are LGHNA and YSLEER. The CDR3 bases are TGCGCCAGCAGCCGAGAAACAGGTGGCTCCTACGAGCAGTACTTC. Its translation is CASSRETGGSYEQYF.

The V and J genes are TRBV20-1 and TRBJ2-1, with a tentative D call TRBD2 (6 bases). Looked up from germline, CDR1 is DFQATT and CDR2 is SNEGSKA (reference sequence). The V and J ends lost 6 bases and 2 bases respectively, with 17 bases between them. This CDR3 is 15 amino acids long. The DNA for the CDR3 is TGCAGTGCCCGACTGAGCGGGCGACCCTACAATGAGCAGTTCTTC. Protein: CSARLSGRPYNEQFF.

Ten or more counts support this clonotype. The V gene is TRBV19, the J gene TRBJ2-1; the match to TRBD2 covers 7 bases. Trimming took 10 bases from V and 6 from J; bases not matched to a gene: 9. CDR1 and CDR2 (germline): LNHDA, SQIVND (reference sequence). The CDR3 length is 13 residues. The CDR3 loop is CATHPGGGNEQFF. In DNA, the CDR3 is TGTGCCACACATCCTGGGGGGGGCAATGAGCAGTTCTTC.

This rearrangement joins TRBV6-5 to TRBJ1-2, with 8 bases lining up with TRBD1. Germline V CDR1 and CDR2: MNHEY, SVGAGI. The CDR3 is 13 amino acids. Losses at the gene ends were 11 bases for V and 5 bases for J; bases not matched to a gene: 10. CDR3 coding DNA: TGTGCCTGTAGGACCGGGACAGGATATGGCTACACCTTC. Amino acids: CACRTGTGYGYTF.

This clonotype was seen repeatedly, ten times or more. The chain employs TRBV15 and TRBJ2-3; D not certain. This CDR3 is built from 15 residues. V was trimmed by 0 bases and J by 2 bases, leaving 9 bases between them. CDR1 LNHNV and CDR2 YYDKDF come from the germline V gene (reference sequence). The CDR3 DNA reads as TGTGCCACCAGCAGAGATCCAGCGCTCACAGATACGCAGTATTTT. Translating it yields CATSRDPALTDTQYF.

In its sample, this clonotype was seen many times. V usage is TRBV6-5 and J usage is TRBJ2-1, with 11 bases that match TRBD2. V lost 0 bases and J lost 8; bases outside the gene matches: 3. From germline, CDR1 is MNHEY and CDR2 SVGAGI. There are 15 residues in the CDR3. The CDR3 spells CASSYSGLAVYEQFF. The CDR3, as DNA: TGTGCCAGCAGTTACTCGGGACTAGCGGTATATGAGCAGTTCTTC.

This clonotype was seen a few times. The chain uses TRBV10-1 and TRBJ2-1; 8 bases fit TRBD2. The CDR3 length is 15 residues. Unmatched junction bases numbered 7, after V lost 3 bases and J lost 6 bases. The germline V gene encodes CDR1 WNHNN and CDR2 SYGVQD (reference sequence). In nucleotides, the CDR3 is TGCGCCAGCAGTGAAAGCGGGAGCGTCACCAATGAGCAGTTCTTC. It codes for CASSESGSVTNEQFF.

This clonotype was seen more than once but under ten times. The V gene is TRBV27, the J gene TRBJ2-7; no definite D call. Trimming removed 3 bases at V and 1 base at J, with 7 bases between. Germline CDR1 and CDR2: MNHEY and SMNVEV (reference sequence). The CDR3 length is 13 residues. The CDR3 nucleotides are TGTGCCAGCAGTTTCGGACGGTCCTACGAGCAGTACTTC. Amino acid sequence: CASSFGRSYEQYF.

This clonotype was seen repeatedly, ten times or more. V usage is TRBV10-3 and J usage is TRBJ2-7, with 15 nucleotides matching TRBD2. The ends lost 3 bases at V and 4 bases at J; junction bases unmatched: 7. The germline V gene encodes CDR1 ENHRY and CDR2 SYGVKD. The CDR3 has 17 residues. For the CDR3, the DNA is TGTGCCATCAGTGAAGGACTAGCGGGAGGGACCCCTTACGAGCAGTACTTC. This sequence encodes CAISEGLAGGTPYEQYF.

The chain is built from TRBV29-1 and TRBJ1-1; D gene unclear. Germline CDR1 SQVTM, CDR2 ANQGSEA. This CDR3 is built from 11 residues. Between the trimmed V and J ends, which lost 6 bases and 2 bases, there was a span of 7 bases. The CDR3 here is CSVRQNTEAFF. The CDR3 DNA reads TGCAGCGTGAGACAAAACACTGAAGCTTTCTTT.

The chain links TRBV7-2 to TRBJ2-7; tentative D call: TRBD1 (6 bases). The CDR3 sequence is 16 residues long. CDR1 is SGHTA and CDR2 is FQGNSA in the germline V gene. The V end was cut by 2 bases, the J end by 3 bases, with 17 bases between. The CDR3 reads CASSLIPGAGRYEQYV. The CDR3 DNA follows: TGTGCCAGCAGCTTAATCCCAGGGGCTGGCCGCTACGAGCAGTACGTC.

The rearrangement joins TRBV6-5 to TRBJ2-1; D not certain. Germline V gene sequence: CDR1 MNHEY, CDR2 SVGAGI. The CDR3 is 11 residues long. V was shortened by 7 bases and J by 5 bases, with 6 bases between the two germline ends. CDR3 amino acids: CASNLHNEQFF. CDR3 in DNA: TGTGCCAGCAACTTACACAATGAGCAGTTCTTC.

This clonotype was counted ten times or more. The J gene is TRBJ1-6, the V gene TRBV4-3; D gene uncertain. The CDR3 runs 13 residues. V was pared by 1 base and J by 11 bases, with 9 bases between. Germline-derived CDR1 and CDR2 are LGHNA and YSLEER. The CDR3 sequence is CASSQVGMPPLHF. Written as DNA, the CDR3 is TGCGCCAGCAGCCAAGTGGGAATGCCACCCCTCCACTTT.

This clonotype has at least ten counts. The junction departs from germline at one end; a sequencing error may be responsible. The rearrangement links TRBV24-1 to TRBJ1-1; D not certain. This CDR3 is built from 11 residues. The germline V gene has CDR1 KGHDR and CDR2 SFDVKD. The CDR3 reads CSTSDLTEAFF. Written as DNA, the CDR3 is TGTTCCACCAGTGATTTAACTGAAGCTTTCTTT.

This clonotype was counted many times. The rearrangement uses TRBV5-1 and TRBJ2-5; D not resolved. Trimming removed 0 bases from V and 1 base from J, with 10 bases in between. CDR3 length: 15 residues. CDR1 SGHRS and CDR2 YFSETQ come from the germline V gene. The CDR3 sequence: CASSLDGRPQETQYF. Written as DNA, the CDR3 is TGCGCCAGCAGCTTGGATGGAAGGCCCCAAGAGACCCAGTACTTC.

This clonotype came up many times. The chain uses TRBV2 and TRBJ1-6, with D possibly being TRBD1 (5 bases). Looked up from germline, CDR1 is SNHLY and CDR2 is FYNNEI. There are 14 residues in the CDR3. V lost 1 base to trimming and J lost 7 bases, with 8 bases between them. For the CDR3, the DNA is TGTGCCAGCAGTGAAGACAGGATAAATTCACCCCTCCACTTT. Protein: CASSEDRINSPLHF.